A selection of T cell receptor beta chains follows, all from one sample in a study of T cell responses to AZD1222 COVID-19 vaccine. Only in-frame clones appear in the TCRdb table, and some are missing; sequencing was by immunoSEQ multiplex PCR. The data hold around 140,000 clones, with around 92% observed a single time. The material was peripheral blood, obtained on day 0 of AZD1222 vaccination. All receptors come from an adult in good health. Both conserved end residues are part of each CDR3. Each record gives: V gene, clone size, D gene, J gene, CDR3 DNA, CDR3 protein. A D gene is named only where the DNA matches it firmly. The size of a clone is reported for some rows only, either as once, few or many, or as a class for expanded clones.

V gene: TRBV6-2/TRBV6-3
clone size: .
D gene: TRBD2
J gene: TRBJ2-1
CDR3 DNA: TGTGCCAGCAGTTCACCGTCCCGGGAGGGCCGCTACAATGAGCAGTTCTTC
CDR3 protein: CASSSPSREGRYNEQFF

V gene: TRBV18
clone size: .
D gene: TRBD1
J gene: TRBJ1-2
CDR3 DNA: TGTGCCAGCTCACCCCTAGAGGGGGCGGCGGGGTATGGCTACACCTTC
CDR3 protein: CASSPLEGAAGYGYTF

V gene: TRBV6-2/TRBV6-3
clone size: .
D gene: TRBD2
J gene: TRBJ2-1
CDR3 DNA: TGTGCCAGCAGCCGACCAATCGCGGGACTAGATCACAATGAGCAGTTCTTC
CDR3 protein: CASSRPIAGLDHNEQFF

V gene: TRBV2
clone size: once
D gene: .
J gene: TRBJ2-2
CDR3 DNA: TGTGCCAGCAGTGAAGCCTTGCGGGGGAACACCGGGGAGCTGTTTTTT
CDR3 protein: CASSEALRGNTGELFF

V gene: TRBV28
clone size: .
D gene: TRBD2
J gene: TRBJ2-1
CDR3 DNA: TGTGCCAGCCCGGGACTAGCCGGATACAATGAGCAGTTCTTC
CDR3 protein: CASPGLAGYNEQFF

V gene: TRBV18
clone size: .
D gene: .
J gene: TRBJ1-4
CDR3 DNA: TGTGCCAGCTCACCACCAAATGGAGGGCTCCCTAATGAAAAACTGTTTTTT
CDR3 protein: CASSPPNGGLPNEKLFF

V gene: TRBV5-6
clone size: .
D gene: .
J gene: TRBJ2-7
CDR3 DNA: TGTGCCAGCAGCCGGGGGTGGGGCAGGGTCTCTTCCTACGAGCAGTACTTC
CDR3 protein: CASSRGWGRVSSYEQYF

V gene: TRBV28
clone size: .
D gene: .
J gene: TRBJ2-7
CDR3 DNA: TGTGCCGTCACCGGGACCGACTCCTACGAGCAGTACTTC
CDR3 protein: CAVTGTDSYEQYF

V gene: TRBV6-2/TRBV6-3
clone size: once
D gene: TRBD1
J gene: TRBJ1-2
CDR3 DNA: TGTGCCAGCAGCCACGAGGGACAGTGGTCCTATGGCTACACCTTC
CDR3 protein: CASSHEGQWSYGYTF

V gene: TRBV10-2
clone size: .
D gene: .
J gene: TRBJ1-3
CDR3 DNA: TGCGCCAGCAGTAGGCCAGGGACACGAGGAAACACCATATATTTT
CDR3 protein: CASSRPGTRGNTIYF

V gene: TRBV4-2
clone size: many
D gene: .
J gene: TRBJ2-6
CDR3 DNA: TGTGCCAGCAGCCAAGGGGCGGGGTCTGGGGCCAACGTCCTGACTTTC
CDR3 protein: CASSQGAGSGANVLTF

V gene: TRBV28
clone size: .
D gene: .
J gene: TRBJ2-5
CDR3 DNA: TGTGCCAGCAGTCCCCTTGGGGTAGAGACCCAGTACTTC
CDR3 protein: CASSPLGVETQYF

V gene: TRBV4-2
clone size: .
D gene: .
J gene: TRBJ2-3
CDR3 DNA: TGTGCCAGCAGCCAATCGACAGATACGCAGTATTTT
CDR3 protein: CASSQSTDTQYF

V gene: TRBV19
clone size: .
D gene: .
J gene: TRBJ2-1
CDR3 DNA: TGTGCCAGTAGTATCTGGGGGGGCCTCAATGAGCAGTTCTTC
CDR3 protein: CASSIWGGLNEQFF

V gene: TRBV21-1
clone size: .
D gene: .
J gene: TRBJ2-3
CDR3 DNA: TGTGCCAGCAGCATAAGGTATGCTAGCGAGTTTAGCACAGATACGCAGTATTTT
CDR3 protein: CASSIRYASEFSTDTQYF

V gene: TRBV24-1
clone size: .
D gene: .
J gene: TRBJ2-2
CDR3 DNA: TGTGCCACCAGTGAGAACACCGGGGAGCTGTTTTTT
CDR3 protein: CATSENTGELFF

V gene: TRBV7-2
clone size: .
D gene: .
J gene: TRBJ1-1
CDR3 DNA: TGTGCCAGCAGCTTACTGGGGACTGAAGCTTTCTTT
CDR3 protein: CASSLLGTEAFF

V gene: TRBV6-5
clone size: .
D gene: .
J gene: TRBJ2-2
CDR3 DNA: TGTGCCATCACCCCCCCAGGCATCACCGGGGAGCTGTTTTTT
CDR3 protein: CAITPPGITGELFF

V gene: TRBV7-3
clone size: .
D gene: .
J gene: TRBJ1-1
CDR3 DNA: TGTGCCAGCAGCTTATCGGGGAACACTGAAGCTTTCTTT
CDR3 protein: CASSLSGNTEAFF

V gene: TRBV6-5
clone size: .
D gene: .
J gene: TRBJ1-5
CDR3 DNA: TGTGCCAGCAGCTTGGGGTTCGACCCGAGTCAGCCCCAGCATTTT
CDR3 protein: CASSLGFDPSQPQHF

V gene: TRBV11-2
clone size: .
D gene: TRBD1
J gene: TRBJ2-7
CDR3 DNA: TGTGCCAGCAGCTTAGGACGGGGACAGGGAGCCAAGTACTTC
CDR3 protein: CASSLGRGQGAKYF

V gene: TRBV10-3
clone size: .
D gene: .
J gene: TRBJ1-2
CDR3 DNA: TGTGCCATCAGTGAGACAGTTCGGTATGGCTACACCTTC
CDR3 protein: CAISETVRYGYTF

V gene: TRBV2
clone size: once
D gene: .
J gene: TRBJ2-1
CDR3 DNA: TGTGCCAGCAGGGCCTCCGGGACTGGAAATGAGCAGTTCTTC
CDR3 protein: CASRASGTGNEQFF

V gene: TRBV15
clone size: .
D gene: TRBD2
J gene: TRBJ2-1
CDR3 DNA: TGTGCCACCAGCAGAGATAGGAGCGGGGGAGTAGGAGGTGAGCAGTTCTTC
CDR3 protein: CATSRDRSGGVGGEQFF

V gene: TRBV30
clone size: once
D gene: .
J gene: TRBJ1-4
CDR3 DNA: TGTGCCTGGAGTCCCACCCGGGACGCATTAGGGGAAAAACTGTTTTTT
CDR3 protein: CAWSPTRDALGEKLFF

V gene: TRBV10-3
clone size: .
D gene: .
J gene: TRBJ2-5
CDR3 DNA: TGTGCCGTCGGGGCCGAGACCCAGTACTTC
CDR3 protein: CAVGAETQYF

V gene: TRBV4-1
clone size: .
D gene: .
J gene: TRBJ2-3
CDR3 DNA: TGCGCCAGCAGCCAATCCCCGGGACGCACGCCAGATACGCAGTATTTT
CDR3 protein: CASSQSPGRTPDTQYF

V gene: TRBV7-3
clone size: .
D gene: .
J gene: TRBJ2-1
CDR3 DNA: TGTGCCAGCAGCTTGGGTAGTGATGAGCAGTTCTTC
CDR3 protein: CASSLGSDEQFF

V gene: TRBV7-2
clone size: .
D gene: .
J gene: TRBJ1-1
CDR3 DNA: TGTGCCAGCAGCTTAGGGGGCTGGGGGGGCCGAGCTTTCTTT
CDR3 protein: CASSLGGWGGRAFF

V gene: TRBV27
clone size: .
D gene: .
J gene: TRBJ2-1
CDR3 DNA: TGTGCCAGCAGTACCTCGGGGCTAGCAGGACAGAATGAGCAGTTCTTC
CDR3 protein: CASSTSGLAGQNEQFF

V gene: TRBV5-1
clone size: .
D gene: TRBD2
J gene: TRBJ2-3
CDR3 DNA: TGCGCCAGCAGCGCGGAGACCACTAGCGGGGGCCTAAGGAACACAGATACGCAGTATTTT
CDR3 protein: CASSAETTSGGLRNTDTQYF

V gene: TRBV19
clone size: .
D gene: .
J gene: TRBJ1-2
CDR3 DNA: TGTGCCAGTAGCATGGGCACAGGGACCCCCTATGGCTACACCTTC
CDR3 protein: CASSMGTGTPYGYTF

V gene: TRBV7-8
clone size: .
D gene: TRBD1
J gene: TRBJ2-1
CDR3 DNA: TGTGCCAGCAGCGAGCTAGGGACAGACAATGAGCAGTTCTTC
CDR3 protein: CASSELGTDNEQFF

V gene: TRBV4-2
clone size: .
D gene: TRBD2
J gene: TRBJ2-2
CDR3 DNA: TGTGCCAGCTGCTCTCGGGAGGAGGTCGGGGAGCTGTTTTTT
CDR3 protein: CASCSREEVGELFF

V gene: TRBV28
clone size: .
D gene: .
J gene: TRBJ1-2
CDR3 DNA: TGTGCCAGCAGCCTATCTATAGAGGGCTACACCTTC
CDR3 protein: CASSLSIEGYTF